The 16 T cell receptor beta chains reported below all come from one sample, sequenced in a study of T cell repertoires in aging, cancer and after chemotherapy. Peripheral blood genomic DNA, not sorted cells or RNA, was the template. TRB rearrangements spanning V, D and J were amplified using mixed TRB-A/B primers. One entry per CDR3 protein results from TCRdb running MiXCR on the multiplex PCR reads. The top ten clones hold over 25% of a sample with more than 4,000 distinct CDR3 sequences, roughly 51% of them seen once. Sequencing input: blood. The receptor set was obtained from a human donor in good health.

The chain has TRBV7-2 and TRBJ2-3; D remains unclear. The germline V gene encodes CDR1 SGHTA and CDR2 FQGNSA. The CDR3 contains 14 residues. The V and J ends lost 5 bases and 1 base respectively, with 10 bases between them. The chain's CDR3 is CASSPLAGTDTQYF. In DNA, the CDR3 is TGTGCCAGCAGCCCCTTGGCAGGCACAGATACGCAGTATTTT.

The gene calls are TRBV6-4 and TRBJ2-7, with D perhaps being TRBD1 or TRBD2 (5 bases each). V lost 5 bases and J 3 bases, leaving 20 bases between the germline ends. The CDR3 spans 16 residues. CDR1 is MRHNA, CDR2 SNTAGT, per germline. CDR3 loop: CASSLEGDGVGYEQYF. The CDR3 nucleotides read TGTGCCAGCAGTTTAGAAGGGGACGGGGTAGGCTACGAGCAGTACTTC.

The chain recombines TRBV29-1 with TRBJ2-7; 9 positions agree with TRBD1. The CDR3 runs to 15 residues. The trim removed 0 bases at V and 2 bases at J, leaving 5 bases unmatched. From germline, CDR1 is SQVTM and CDR2 ANQGSEA. In DNA, the CDR3 is TGCAGCGTTGAAGATCGGACAGGGGTAGCCTACGAGCAGTACTTC. Translation gives CSVEDRTGVAYEQYF.

This clonotype was observed a handful of times. The chain uses TRBV6-4 and TRBJ1-2; D gene uncertain. The CDR3 covers 14 residues. Trimming removed 7 bases from V and 2 bases from J, with 14 bases in between. The germline V gene encodes CDR1 MRHNA and CDR2 SNTAGT. The DNA of the CDR3 is TGTGCCAGCACCGGGAGGTTAGGGAACTATGGCTACACCTTC. This gives the protein CASTGRLGNYGYTF.

As for this clonotype: Relative to the germline gene, one junction end is altered; a read error may explain this. DNA for the CDR3: TGTGCCAGAAGCCCCCGACAGGTACCCTACGAGCAGTACTTC. This gives the protein CARSPRQVPYEQYF. This chain links TRBV5-1 with TRBJ2-7, with D perhaps TRBD1 (6 bases). Germline V lookup: CDR1 SGHRS, CDR2 YFSETQ. The length of the CDR3 is 14 residues.

This rearrangement joins TRBV5-6 to TRBJ2-2; D not resolved. The CDR3 covers 14 residues. Germline V gene lookup returns CDR1 SGHDT and CDR2 YYEEEE. Trimming removed 4 bases from V and 5 bases from J, with 12 bases in between. The CDR3 loop is CASSRVLGTGELFF. The CDR3 DNA reads TGTGCCAGCAGCCGGGTCCTGGGGACCGGGGAGCTGTTTTTT. Together with reference TRBV5-6 and TRBJ2-2, the CDR3 gives the full variable domain: DAGVTQSPTHLIKTRGQQVTLRCSPKSGHDTVSWYQQALGQGPQFIFQYYEEEERQRGNFPDRFSGHQFPNYSSELNVNALLLGDSALYLCASSRVLGTGELFFGEGSRLTVL.

This clonotype was picked up a small number of times. The rearrangement links TRBV7-6 to TRBJ2-1, with D tentatively TRBD1 or TRBD2 (6 bases each). This CDR3 region has 15 residues. Trimming pared 5 bases from V and 7 bases from J, leaving 18 bases between. The germline gives CDR1 SGHVS, CDR2 FNYEAQ. In DNA form, the CDR3 reads TGTGCCAGCAGCCGGGGGCCAGGGCTCGGAAATGAGCAGTTCTTC. It encodes CASSRGPGLGNEQFF.

V and J are TRBV5-5 and TRBJ2-3; the D gene is possibly TRBD2 (6 bases). The ends were cut back, 2 bases at V and 2 bases at J, with 15 bases in the middle. Germline V gene lookup returns CDR1 SGHKS and CDR2 YYEKEE (reference sequence). CDR3 length: 16 residues. CDR3 sequence (DNA): TGTGCCAGCAGCTTTTTGGGAGGCGGTGCCACAGATACGCAGTATTTT. Translation gives CASSFLGGGATDTQYF.

This clonotype has just a few counts. The chain links TRBV12-3 or TRBV12-4 to TRBJ2-1; tentative D call: TRBD2 (6 bases). CDR3 size: 13 residues. V was cut by 6 bases and J by 5 bases, with 11 bases left in between. The CDR3, as DNA: TGTGCCAGCAGCGCGGGACCTCACAATGAGCAGTTCTTC. Protein sequence: CASSAGPHNEQFF.

Written as DNA, the CDR3 is TGTGCCAGCAGCGCTAGCGGAAGCTACGAGCAGTACTTC. Translating it yields CASSASGSYEQYF. The rearrangement joins TRBV6-6 to TRBJ2-7, with 7 bases identical to TRBD2. V gave up 6 bases and J gave up 3 bases; unmatched junction bases: 5. Germline V gives CDR1 MNHNY, CDR2 SVGAGI (reference sequence). The CDR3 runs to 13 residues.

The rearrangement links TRBV18 to TRBJ2-3; no firm D call. The V end was cut by 3 bases, the J end by 6 bases, with 13 bases between. The germline V gene encodes CDR1 KGHSH and CDR2 LQKENI. The CDR3 extends over 14 amino acids. Here the CDR3 reads CASSPTGGVDTQYF. The DNA for the CDR3 is TGTGCCAGCTCACCGACTGGCGGAGTGGATACGCAGTATTTT.

This clonotype qualifies as medium-sized. This rearrangement joins TRBV11-1 to TRBJ2-3; D is possibly TRBD1 (5 bases). This CDR3 spans 13 amino acids. V shed 3 bases and J shed 4 bases, with 8 bases lying between them. Germline V gene lookup returns CDR1 SGHAT and CDR2 FQDESV (reference sequence). Written as DNA, the CDR3 is TGTGCCAGCAGCTTTCAGGGCCCAGATACGCAGTATTTT. Amino acids: CASSFQGPDTQYF.

V usage is TRBV20-1 and J usage is TRBJ2-3, with TRBD2 matching over 10 bases. After removal of 5 bases from V and 4 bases from J, the junction contained 9 bases not matched to a gene. Germline V gene data show CDR1 as DFQATT and CDR2 as SNEGSKA (reference sequence). This CDR3 region has 15 residues. This CDR3 is CSALTSGKAADTQYF. Written as DNA, the CDR3 is TGCAGTGCTCTCACTAGCGGGAAGGCCGCAGATACGCAGTATTTT.

V and J are TRBV19 and TRBJ1-5; D ambiguous. This CDR3 is 13 amino acids long. Looked up from germline, CDR1 is LNHDA and CDR2 is SQIVND (reference sequence). V lost 3 bases and J lost 1, with 4 bases in between. CDR3 residues: CASSMDSNQPQHF. CDR3 nucleotides: TGTGCCAGTAGTATGGACAGCAATCAGCCCCAGCATTTT. Filled out from reference TRBV19 and TRBJ1-5, the complete variable domain reads DGGITQSPKYLFRKEGQNVTLSCEQNLNHDAMYWYRQDPGQGLRLIYYSQIVNDFQKGDIAEGYSVSREKKESFPLTVTSAQKNPTAFYLCASSMDSNQPQHFGDGTRLSIL.

The genes are TRBV7-2 and TRBJ2-2; 8 nucleotides match TRBD2. CDR3 size: 15 residues. Germline V CDR1 and CDR2: SGHTA, FQGNSA. V was pared by 5 bases and J by 7 bases, with 9 bases of the junction left unmatched. The CDR3 sequence: CASSLAAGGGGELFF. The CDR3 nucleotides are TGTGCCAGCAGCCTTGCCGCGGGAGGAGGCGGGGAGCTGTTTTTT.

This clonotype showed up just a few times. This chain joins TRBV5-4 and TRBJ2-2; D ambiguous. There are 13 residues in the CDR3. Trimming left V 4 bases short and J 3 bases short, with 7 bases between. Germline V CDR1 and CDR2: SGHNT, YYREEE (reference sequence). As DNA, the CDR3 is TGTGCCAGCAGCCTTAAGGACACCGGGGAGCTGTTTTTT. This sequence encodes CASSLKDTGELFF.